These T cell receptor beta chains were read from a single sample in a study of blood T cells in healthy people across ages. TCRdb analysed the 5' RACE reads with MiXCR anew, one entry per CDR3 protein. The sample has 590,000 or so distinct CDR3 sequences; approximately 30% are singletons. Sequences were obtained from blood. These receptors originate from a woman aged 80 or over in good health. Both conserved end residues are part of each CDR3. D genes are given only for firm matches. Clone size appears in some rows only: once, few, many, or a class for an expanded clone.

D	size	V	J	CDR3	DNA
-	-	TRBV28	TRBJ1-2	CATYDRHRSGYTF	TGTGCCACCTACGACAGACATCGCAGTGGCTACACCTTC
-	few	TRBV30	TRBJ1-2	CAWTRGRVGANGYTF	TGTGCCTGGACCCGAGGGAGGGTAGGGGCGAATGGCTACACCTTC
-	many	TRBV25-1	TRBJ2-3	CASSDSGRITDTQYF	TGTGCCAGCAGTGACTCGGGACGGATCACAGATACGCAGTATTTT
-	-	TRBV20-1	TRBJ1-5	CSADRGSITDQPQHF	TGCAGTGCTGACCGAGGAAGTATTACGGATCAGCCCCAGCATTTT
-	-	TRBV7-9	TRBJ2-1	CASSQDYSLQFF	TGTGCCAGCAGCCAGGACTATTCACTGCAGTTCTTC
TRBD1	few	TRBV6-6	TRBJ1-5	CATRGNDRDDQPQHF	TGTGCCACGCGCGGTAACGACAGGGACGACCAGCCCCAGCATTTT
-	many	TRBV7-3	TRBJ2-3	CASSQDKHGTDTQYF	TGTGCCAGCAGCCAAGACAAGCATGGCACAGATACGCAGTATTTT
-	-	TRBV7-8	TRBJ1-1	CASSRSDSANTEAFF	TGTGCCAGCAGCCGCTCCGATTCAGCGAACACTGAAGCTTTCTTT
TRBD2	many	TRBV7-2	TRBJ2-5	CASSLGIIRTSGGAWTQYF	TGTGCCAGCAGCTTAGGGATTATCCGGACTAGCGGGGGGGCTTGGACCCAGTACTTC
TRBD1	-	TRBV19	TRBJ2-7	CASSPQGRTGVFYEQYF	TGTGCCAGTAGTCCCCAAGGAAGGACAGGGGTTTTCTACGAGCAGTACTTC
-	many	TRBV5-1	TRBJ2-5	CASSSGEGGTKTQYF	TGCGCCAGCAGCTCCGGTGAGGGGGGAACGAAGACCCAGTACTTC
-	few	TRBV12-3/TRBV12-4	TRBJ1-4	CASSSQAGRDNEKLFF	TGTGCCAGCAGTTCACAGGCTGGACGGGATAATGAAAAACTGTTTTTT
-	many	TRBV5-1	TRBJ2-4	CASSLAGAIAKNIQYF	TGCGCCAGCAGCTTGGCTGGGGCCATAGCCAAAAACATTCAGTACTTC
-	-	TRBV7-8	TRBJ1-4	CASSNRTASNEKLFF	TGTGCCAGCAGCAACCGGACAGCCTCTAATGAAAAACTGTTTTTT
-	-	TRBV2	TRBJ1-2	CASSETAYPYGYTF	TGTGCCAGCAGTGAAACAGCCTACCCCTATGGCTACACCTTC
TRBD1	many	TRBV19	TRBJ2-7	CASSIGGTASYEQYF	TGTGCCAGTAGTATAGGGGGGACAGCTTCCTACGAGCAGTACTTC
-	few	TRBV30	TRBJ1-5	CAWSGYSSNQPQHF	TGTGCCTGGAGTGGATACAGTTCTAATCAGCCCCAGCATTTT
TRBD2	many	TRBV12-3/TRBV12-4	TRBJ2-1	CASSLGRTSGGIRDEQFF	TGTGCCAGCAGCCTTGGGCGGACTAGCGGGGGGATAAGGGATGAGCAGTTCTTC
-	many	TRBV12-3/TRBV12-4	TRBJ1-2	CASSTQGDPYYGYTF	TGTGCCAGCAGTACCCAGGGAGATCCCTACTATGGCTACACCTTC
-	few	TRBV7-2	TRBJ1-2	CASSLGGVGCGYTF	TGTGCCAGCAGCTTAGGGGGGGTAGGCTGTGGCTACACCTTC
-	many	TRBV20-1	TRBJ2-4	CSRLAKNIQYF	TGCAGTAGGCTAGCCAAAAACATTCAGTACTTC
TRBD1	-	TRBV12-3/TRBV12-4	TRBJ1-1	CASSLQGGDTEAFF	TGTGCCAGCAGTTTACAGGGGGGAGACACTGAAGCTTTCTTT
-	-	TRBV14	TRBJ2-3	CASSQWVGHTDTQYF	TGTGCCAGCAGCCAGTGGGTGGGTCACACAGATACGCAGTATTTT
-	many	TRBV7-2	TRBJ2-5	CASSLVSGAANLETQYF	TGTGCCAGCAGCTTAGTAAGCGGCGCAGCGAATTTAGAGACCCAGTACTTC
-	many	TRBV6-5	TRBJ2-7	CASRPEGRGAYEQYF	TGTGCCAGCAGGCCCGAGGGCAGGGGGGCCTACGAGCAGTACTTC
TRBD1	many	TRBV5-1	TRBJ1-2	CASSLTGGSDYGYTF	TGCGCCAGCAGCCTAACAGGGGGCAGCGACTATGGCTACACCTTC
TRBD2	many	TRBV19	TRBJ2-7	CASSIDPPSGSRYEQYF	TGTGCCAGTAGTATAGATCCTCCTAGCGGGAGCCGCTACGAGCAGTACTTC
TRBD1	many	TRBV20-1	TRBJ2-3	CSAAGQGMGTDTQYF	TGCAGTGCGGCCGGACAGGGCATGGGGACAGATACGCAGTATTTT
TRBD1	once	TRBV7-2	TRBJ2-2	CASSHPQGVETGELFF	TGTGCCAGCAGCCATCCCCAGGGGGTAGAGACCGGGGAGCTGTTTTTT
TRBD1	-	TRBV12-3/TRBV12-4	TRBJ2-3	CASSGTVGADTQYF	TGTGCCAGCAGTGGGACAGTGGGGGCGGATACGCAGTATTTT
TRBD1	-	TRBV7-9	TRBJ2-5	CASSLLTGGQYF	TGTGCCAGCAGCTTATTGACAGGGGGGCAGTACTTC
TRBD1	many	TRBV13	TRBJ1-2	CASSSRRTGLGYTF	TGTGCCAGCAGCTCCAGGAGGACAGGGCTTGGCTACACCTTC
-	few	TRBV14	TRBJ1-2	CASSPHPYGYTF	TGTGCCAGCAGCCCGCACCCCTATGGCTACACCTTC
-	-	TRBV12-3/TRBV12-4	TRBJ1-2	CASSFPRYYGYTF	TGTGCCAGCAGTTTTCCGAGGTACTATGGCTACACCTTC
-	many	TRBV7-9	TRBJ1-4	CASSLNSDPKLFF	TGTGCCAGCAGCCTGAACAGTGATCCAAAACTGTTTTTT
-	-	TRBV20-1	TRBJ1-1	CSARRQTNTEAFF	TGCAGTGCTAGGCGACAGACGAACACTGAAGCTTTCTTT
TRBD1	-	TRBV20-1	TRBJ2-7	CSASEFGQGMDF	TGCAGTGCTAGTGAGTTCGGACAGGGAATGGACTTC
-	-	TRBV9	TRBJ1-1	CASSVQGGVTEAFF	TGTGCCAGCAGCGTACAGGGTGGGGTAACTGAAGCTTTCTTT
-	-	TRBV3-1	TRBJ2-1	CAGGQEGTELNEQFF	TGTGCCGGCGGCCAAGAGGGGACGGAGCTTAATGAGCAGTTCTTC
-	-	TRBV6-1	TRBJ1-5	CASTDTYNQPQHF	TGTGCCAGCACTGACACTTACAATCAGCCCCAGCATTTT
-	many	TRBV27	TRBJ2-7	CASSYGTAEVAEQYF	TGTGCCAGCAGTTACGGGACCGCTGAGGTCGCCGAGCAGTACTTC